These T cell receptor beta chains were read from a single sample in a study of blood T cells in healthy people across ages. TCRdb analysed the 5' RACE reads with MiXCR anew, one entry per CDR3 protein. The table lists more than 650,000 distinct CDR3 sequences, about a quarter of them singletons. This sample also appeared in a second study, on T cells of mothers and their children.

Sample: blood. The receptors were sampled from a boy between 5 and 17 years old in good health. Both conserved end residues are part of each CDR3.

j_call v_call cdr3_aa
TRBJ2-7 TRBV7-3 CASSPDRLSYEQYF
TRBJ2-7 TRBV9 CASSVARSSYEQYF
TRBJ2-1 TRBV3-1 CASSQVTSSYNEQFF
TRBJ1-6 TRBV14 CASSPGQNNSPLHF
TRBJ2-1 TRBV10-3 CAISDPGGGDEQFF
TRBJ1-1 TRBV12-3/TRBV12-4 CASTNGGLNTEAFF
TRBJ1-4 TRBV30 CAWSVLEKLFF
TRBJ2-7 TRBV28 CASSPPDRDDEQYF
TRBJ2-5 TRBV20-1 CSANNPGQGQETQYF
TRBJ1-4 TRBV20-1 CSARGDSLNEKLFF
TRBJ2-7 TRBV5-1 CASSLEDGSYEQYF
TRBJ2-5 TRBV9 CASSAATSGGETQYF
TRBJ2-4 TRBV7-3 CASSLNPGTQNIQYF
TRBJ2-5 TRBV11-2 CASSSAGVYQETQYF
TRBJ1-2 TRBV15 CATFQGRSGYTF
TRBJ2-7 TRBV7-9 CASGQGANEQYF
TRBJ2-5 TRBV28 CASTSGTGVGEQYF
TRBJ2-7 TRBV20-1 CSARLAGYYEQYF
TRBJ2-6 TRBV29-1 CSVLQGAAGANVLTF
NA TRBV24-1 CATSDPGTSQETQYF
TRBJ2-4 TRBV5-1 CASSWDTPIDIQYF
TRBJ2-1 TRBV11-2 CASSFPGSVYNEQFF
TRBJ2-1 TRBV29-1 CSVEGTGESSYNEQFF
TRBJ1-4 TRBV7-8 CASSPSGRNEKLFF
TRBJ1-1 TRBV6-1 CASSHSPGQGGMNTEAFF
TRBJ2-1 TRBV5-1 CASSFTAGEQFF
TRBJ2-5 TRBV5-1 CASSLVRGTSQETQYF
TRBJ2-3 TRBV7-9 CASSLAMASGEDTQYF
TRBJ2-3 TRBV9 CASSPRGTVSTDTQYF
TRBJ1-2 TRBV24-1 CATSDPTEINYGYTF
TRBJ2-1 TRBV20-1 CSARGRTYNEQFF
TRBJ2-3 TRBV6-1 CASSEGGQATQYF
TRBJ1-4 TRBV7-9 CASSLGSASTNEKLFF
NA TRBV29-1 CSVEAPTDREQYF
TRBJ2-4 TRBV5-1 CACSLGSSGGINIQYF
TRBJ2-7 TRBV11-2 CASSTRSYEQYF
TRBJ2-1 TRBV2 CASTASVRGEQFF
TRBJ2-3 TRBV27 CASSPLGGIRDTQYF
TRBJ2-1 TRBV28 CASSFGTAYNEQFF